The 20 T cell receptor beta chains presented below share a single source sample, sequenced in a study of cytotoxic CD8 clonotypes in ibrutinib-treated CLL. The protocol was immunoSEQ multiplex PCR, while the TCRdb copy is restricted to in-frame clones and leaves out a portion. The table shows approximately 280,000 clones, with roughly four fifths occurring only once. The material sequenced was PBMCs, taken at disease progression, from a patient treated with ibrutinib. Receptors were obtained from a human donor with chronic lymphocytic leukemia.

The genes are TRBV7-6 and TRBJ2-1, with TRBD1 as a possible D gene (6 bases). Between the trimmed V and J ends, which lost 3 bases and 4 bases, there was a span of 10 bases. Germline V gene data show CDR1 as SGHVS and CDR2 as FNYEAQ. There are 14 residues in the CDR3. The CDR3 DNA is TGTGCCAGCAGCTTCTACAGGGCTTACAATGAGCAGTTCTTC. The encoded protein is CASSFYRAYNEQFF. Variable domain in full (rest from reference TRBV7-6 and TRBJ2-1): GAGVSQSPRYKVTKRGQDVALRCDPISGHVSLYWYRQALGQGPEFLTYFNYEAQQDKSGLPNDRFSAERPEGSISTLTIQRTEQRDSAMYRCASSFYRAYNEQFFGPGTRLTVL.

This chain links TRBV5-1 with TRBJ2-7, with D perhaps matching TRBD1 (5 bases). Germline assignment: CDR1 SGHRS and CDR2 YFSETQ. V lost 0 bases to trimming and J lost 4 bases, with 11 bases between them. This CDR3 has 14 residues. CDR3 bases: TGCGCCAGCAGCTTGGTCCAGGGTACGTACGAGCAGTACTTC. The encoded protein is CASSLVQGTYEQYF.

The chain couples TRBV6-6 to TRBJ2-1; 10 bases are shared with TRBD2. The CDR3 runs 14 residues. V shed 10 bases and J 6 bases; nucleotides not matched to a gene: 9. Germline V CDR1 and CDR2: MNHNY, SVGAGI (reference sequence). The CDR3 spells CATIQAGGTNEQFF. CDR3 bases: TGTGCCACCATACAAGCGGGGGGGACCAATGAGCAGTTCTTC.

The chain employs TRBV9 and TRBJ2-7, with 10 bases lining up with TRBD1. This CDR3 spans 15 amino acids. The V and J ends lost 4 bases and 7 bases, in that order; junction bases with no gene match: 11. Germline V gene data show CDR1 as SGDLS and CDR2 as YYNGEE. Here the CDR3 DNA reads TGTGCCAGCAGCCCCCGGGACAGGGGTTTGTGGGAGCAGTACTTC. Its translation is CASSPRDRGLWEQYF.

The chain links TRBV11-2 to TRBJ1-2; 8 bases match TRBD1. The V segment lost 2 bases and the J segment 1 base; nucleotides outside the gene matches: 6. This CDR3 has 16 amino acids. The V gene's germline CDR1 is SGHAT and CDR2 FQNNGV. The CDR3: CASSLLRGLGNYGYTF. CDR3 in DNA: TGTGCCAGCAGCTTACTCAGGGGGCTGGGTAACTATGGCTACACCTTC.

V and J are TRBV7-2 and TRBJ1-2, with D tentatively TRBD1 (5 bases). Germline V lookup: CDR1 SGHTA, CDR2 FQGNSA. The CDR3 extends over 13 amino acids. Trimming shortened V by 5 bases and J by 6 bases, and 13 bases separated the two germline ends. The CDR3 here is CASSPWVGDGYTF. The CDR3 DNA reads TGTGCCAGCAGCCCTTGGGTGGGGGATGGCTACACCTTC.

The chain has TRBV7-8 and TRBJ2-7, with TRBD1 as a possible D gene (5 bases). V shed 1 base and J shed 2 bases, with 15 bases lying between them. The CDR3 consists of 16 residues. CDR1 is SGHVS, CDR2 FQNEAQ, per germline. The CDR3 is CASSLVSRGSAYEQYF. The CDR3 nucleotides read TGTGCCAGCAGCTTAGTGTCTAGGGGTTCCGCCTACGAGCAGTACTTC.

The chain has TRBV5-4 and TRBJ2-3, with TRBD2 identical over 9 bases. The J segment lost 6 bases and the V segment lost 1 base, leaving 9 bases of the junction unmatched. The CDR3 has 16 residues. Germline V gene lookup returns CDR1 SGHNT and CDR2 YYREEE (reference sequence). Written as DNA, the CDR3 is TGTGCCAGCAGCTTGCGGGTAGCGGGAGCACCGGATACGCAGTATTTT. Its protein is CASSLRVAGAPDTQYF.

The chain recombines TRBV7-2 with TRBJ2-1, with D unclear. Germline V lookup: CDR1 SGHTA, CDR2 FQGNSA. V dropped 1 base and J dropped 5 bases, with 9 bases sitting between them. This CDR3 contains 14 residues. The CDR3 DNA sequence: TGTGCCAGCAGCTTAGTCCTACAGCACAATGAGCAGTTCTTC. Encoded protein: CASSLVLQHNEQFF.

The V gene is TRBV27, the J gene TRBJ1-2, with D maybe TRBD1 (6 bases). V shed 0 bases and J shed 11 bases, with 16 bases lying between them. The germline V gene encodes CDR1 MNHEY and CDR2 SMNVEV (reference sequence). The CDR3 is made up of 14 amino acids. CDR3 bases: TGTGCCAGCAGTTTATCCTTTCGAGGGGGGAGGTACACCTTC. As protein: CASSLSFRGGRYTF.

The chain has TRBV4-3 and TRBJ2-7, with 9 positions matching TRBD2. V lost 5 bases to trimming and J lost 1 base; unmatched junction nucleotides: 3. Germline V gene sequence: CDR1 LGHNA, CDR2 YSLEER. This CDR3 comprises 14 residues. CDR3 bases: TGCGCCAGCAGCTTGACTAGCGGTTCCTACGAGCAGTACTTC. It codes for CASSLTSGSYEQYF.

The chain joins TRBV7-6 to TRBJ1-3; D may be TRBD1 (6 bases). The V gene's germline CDR1 is SGHVS and CDR2 FNYEAQ. Trimming stripped 5 bases from V and 0 bases from J, with 14 bases between. The CDR3 covers 16 residues. The DNA of the CDR3 is TGTGCCAGCAGCCAGGACAGCTCGAGCTCTGGAAACACCATATATTTT. This translates into CASSQDSSSSGNTIYF. Full variable domain (missing parts from reference TRBV7-6 and TRBJ1-3): GAGVSQSPRYKVTKRGQDVALRCDPISGHVSLYWYRQALGQGPEFLTYFNYEAQQDKSGLPNDRFSAERPEGSISTLTIQRTEQRDSAMYRCASSQDSSSSGNTIYFGEGSWLTVV.

In its sample, this clone was seen a few times. V and J are TRBV9 and TRBJ1-6, with unresolved D. The V and J ends lost 0 bases and 0 bases respectively, with 7 bases between them. The CDR3 has 16 amino acids. Germline-derived CDR1 and CDR2 are SGDLS and YYNGEE. Here the CDR3 reads CASSVARSSYNSPLHF. For the CDR3, the DNA is TGTGCCAGCAGCGTAGCCCGCAGCTCCTATAATTCACCCCTCCACTTT.

This clone came up a few times. The genes are TRBV5-6 and TRBJ2-5, with D unclear. CDR1 and CDR2 from the germline V gene are SGHDT and YYEEEE. Deletions cut 0 bases from V and 4 bases from J, with 13 bases between. The CDR3 loop spans 15 amino acids. The CDR3 protein is CASSLVRNLRETQYF. In DNA form, the CDR3 reads TGTGCCAGCAGCTTGGTGCGAAATCTGCGAGAGACCCAGTACTTC.

This clone came up a few times. This chain connects TRBV19 to TRBJ2-7; TRBD2 might be the D (6 bases). In germline, CDR1 is LNHDA, CDR2 SQIVND (reference sequence). Trimming left V 5 bases short and J 1 base short, with 12 bases between. This CDR3 has 14 amino acids. CDR3 region: CASSLIGRSYEQYF. CDR3 nucleotide sequence: TGTGCCAGTAGTTTGATCGGGAGATCCTACGAGCAGTACTTC.

The chain carries TRBV5-6 and TRBJ2-7; D might be TRBD1 or TRBD2, each matching 5 bases. The CDR3 runs to 12 residues. Germline lookup yields CDR1 SGHDT and CDR2 YYEEEE. V lost 4 bases and J 6 bases, leaving 11 bases between the germline ends. CDR3 protein: CASSPPGLEQYF. In nucleotides, the CDR3 is TGTGCCAGCAGCCCGCCGGGGCTCGAGCAGTACTTC.

The chain carries TRBV5-1 and TRBJ2-5, with a possible D match to TRBD2 (6 bases). CDR3 size: 15 residues. Germline V gene lookup returns CDR1 SGHRS and CDR2 YFSETQ. V lost 0 bases to trimming and J lost 5 bases, with 14 bases between them. The CDR3 is CASSLAAGRAETQYF. CDR3 coding DNA: TGCGCCAGCAGCTTGGCCGCGGGAAGGGCTGAGACCCAGTACTTC. The complete variable domain, with remaining parts taken from reference TRBV5-1 and TRBJ2-5, reads KAGVTQTPRYLIKTRGQQVTLSCSPISGHRSVSWYQQTPGQGLQFLFEYFSETQRNKGNFPGRFSGRQFSNSRSEMNVSTLELGDSALYLCASSLAAGRAETQYFGPGTRLLVL.

The chain employs TRBV18 and TRBJ2-5, with 12 positions matching TRBD1. CDR3 length: 15 amino acids. V gave up 4 bases and J gave up 5 bases; unmatched junction bases: 5. Looked up from germline, CDR1 is KGHSH and CDR2 is LQKENI. The CDR3 region has the DNA TGTGCCAGCTCACGCGGGACAGGGGGCATTGAGACCCAGTACTTC. It codes for CASSRGTGGIETQYF.

The genes are TRBV7-9 and TRBJ1-2; D remains ambiguous. The CDR3 extends over 12 amino acids. Trimming pared 0 bases from V and 9 bases from J, leaving 8 bases between. Germline assignment: CDR1 SEHNR and CDR2 FQNEAQ (reference sequence). CDR3 DNA sequence: TGTGCCAGCAGCTTAGCGGACGATCGCTACACCTTC. Its protein product is CASSLADDRYTF.

The rearrangement links TRBV4-1 to TRBJ2-1, with D unresolved. Germline V CDR1 and CDR2: MGHRA, YSYEKL. The CDR3 has 15 residues. The ends were cut back, 1 base at V and 0 bases at J, with 7 bases in the middle. CDR3 residues: CASSQVISSYNEQFF. Here the CDR3 DNA reads TGCGCCAGCAGCCAAGTGATAAGCTCCTACAATGAGCAGTTCTTC.